This entry lists 27 T cell receptor beta chains sequenced from one sample in a study of T cell repertoires in cytomegalovirus infection. TCRdb called the reads again in MiXCR, with one record for every CDR3 protein. The sample carries 250,000 to 350,000 distinct CDR3 sequences, more than 20% recorded once. The material sequenced was PBMCs. The receptors stem from a human donor in good health (CMV status not recorded). Some clones in this sample may be carry-over from other donors' samples.

The chain joins TRBV7-2 to TRBJ1-1, with D possibly matching TRBD1 (5 bases). The CDR3 sequence is 13 residues long. Deletions cut 6 bases from V and 4 bases from J, with 12 bases between. Germline loops: CDR1 SGHTA, CDR2 FQGNSA. This CDR3 reads CASRFTGTTEAFF. Written as DNA, the CDR3 is TGTGCCAGCAGATTCACAGGCACCACTGAAGCTTTCTTT.

Points on this clonotype: Sequence at one end of the junction differs from germline and may be a read error. CDR3 DNA: TGTGCTAGCAGTTACTCTCCAAGCGTGCCCTATGGCTACACCTTC. This sequence encodes CASSYSPSVPYGYTF. This chain uses TRBV6-5 with TRBJ1-2; D not resolved. This CDR3 comprises 15 residues. Germline V gene sequence: CDR1 MNHEY, CDR2 SVGAGI.

The V and J genes are TRBV6-5 and TRBJ2-3; 9 nucleotides agree with TRBD1. The trim removed 7 bases at V and 0 bases at J, leaving 5 bases unmatched. This CDR3 has 15 amino acids. Looked up from germline, CDR1 is MNHEY and CDR2 is SVGAGI. The CDR3 spells CASKNRGLSTDTQYF. DNA for the CDR3: TGTGCCAGCAAAAACAGGGGGCTAAGCACAGATACGCAGTATTTT.

This clonotype was recorded a few times. This chain connects TRBV2 to TRBJ1-5; weak D call: TRBD1 (6 bases). Germline CDR1 and CDR2: SNHLY and FYNNEI. V lost 6 bases and J 1 base, leaving 16 bases between the germline ends. The CDR3 covers 16 residues. The CDR3 sequence: CASRPSGAESNQPQHF. The DNA of the CDR3 is TGTGCCAGCAGGCCGTCAGGGGCTGAGAGCAATCAGCCCCAGCATTTT.

This clonotype came up many times. CDR3 sequence reads: CASSLNGGQGEQYF. CDR3 sequence (DNA): TGTGCCAGCAGCTTAAACGGAGGCCAGGGGGAGCAGTACTTC. The chain joins TRBV7-2 to TRBJ2-7; possibly TRBD1 for D (6 bases). Between the trimmed V and J ends, which lost 2 bases and 7 bases, there was a span of 15 bases. Germline V gene lookup returns CDR1 SGHTA and CDR2 FQGNSA. This CDR3 is 14 amino acids long.

This clonotype was detected a few times. The V and J genes are TRBV20-1 and TRBJ1-1; TRBD1 agrees at 7 bases. V shed 3 bases, J shed 1 base, and the junction held 2 bases outside the gene matches. In germline, CDR1 is DFQATT, CDR2 SNEGSKA (reference sequence). The CDR3 runs to 13 residues. The CDR3, as DNA: TGCAGTGCTAGGGGACAGCCGAACACTGAAGCTTTCTTT. It codes for CSARGQPNTEAFF.

This clonotype has just a few counts. The chain links TRBV6-1 to TRBJ1-5; no firm D call. This CDR3 region has 13 residues. Deletions cut 4 bases from V and 0 bases from J, with 4 bases between. Germline-derived CDR1 and CDR2 are MNHNS and SASEGT. The CDR3 spells CASSVYSNQPQHF. The CDR3 DNA reads as TGTGCCAGCAGTGTTTATAGCAATCAGCCCCAGCATTTT.

The chain has TRBV7-2 and TRBJ1-3; D call uncertain. Germline assignment: CDR1 SGHTA and CDR2 FQGNSA. This CDR3 spans 11 amino acids. Trimming left V 6 bases short and J 8 bases short, with 8 bases between. The CDR3 here is CASSDRDTIYF. CDR3 DNA: TGTGCCAGCAGTGACCGAGACACCATATATTTT.

The rearrangement links TRBV7-2 to TRBJ1-4; 7 positions match TRBD1. CDR1 SGHTA and CDR2 FQGNSA come from the germline V gene. CDR3 size: 15 residues. The V segment lost 3 bases and the J segment 4 bases; nucleotides outside the gene matches: 5. The CDR3 DNA reads TGTGCCAGCAGCTTGACAGGGCGAGATAATGAAAAACTGTTTTTT. As protein: CASSLTGRDNEKLFF.

This clonotype was seen a handful of times. V is TRBV2 and J is TRBJ2-1; possibly TRBD1 for D (5 bases). Germline values: CDR1 SNHLY, CDR2 FYNNEI. Trimming cost V 3 bases and J 1 base, with 7 bases left between them. The CDR3 totals 14 residues. Here the CDR3 reads CASSDTGSYNEQFF. The CDR3, as DNA: TGTGCCAGCAGTGACACAGGATCCTACAATGAGCAGTTCTTC.

Ten or more counts support this clonotype. The chain has TRBV6-2 or TRBV6-3 and TRBJ2-7; 8 nucleotides agree with TRBD1. CDR3 length: 13 residues. The trim removed 4 bases at V and 5 bases at J, leaving 4 bases unmatched. Germline values: CDR1 MNHEY, CDR2 SVGEGT. The CDR3 nucleotides read TGTGCCAGCAGTTCCAGGGGGCGCGACGAGCAGTACTTC. It is translated as CASSSRGRDEQYF.

The V and J genes are TRBV6-2 or TRBV6-3 and TRBJ2-2, with unresolved D. CDR1 is MNHEY and CDR2 is SVGEGT in the germline V gene. V lost 11 bases to trimming and J lost 6 bases, with 13 bases between them. CDR3 length: 12 residues. CDR3 DNA: TGTGCCGCGGCCCCAGACTCCGGGGAGCTGTTTTTT. Amino acid sequence: CAAAPDSGELFF.

The chain carries TRBV6-6 and TRBJ2-7; tentative D call: TRBD2 (5 bases). This CDR3 is built from 13 residues. Germline CDR1 is MNHNY and CDR2 is SVGAGI (reference sequence). V dropped 6 bases and J dropped 6 bases, with 15 bases sitting between them. This CDR3 is CASSSGIASEQYF. In nucleotides, the CDR3 is TGTGCCAGCAGCTCCGGGATTGCCTCCGAGCAGTACTTC.

The chain recombines TRBV29-1 with TRBJ2-1, with 8 positions matching TRBD2. Germline V CDR1 and CDR2: SQVTM, ANQGSEA. After removal of 6 bases from V and 2 bases from J, the junction contained 9 bases not matched to a gene. The CDR3 has 15 residues. CDR3: CSVPSGGSTYNEQFF. CDR3 nucleotide sequence: TGCAGCGTCCCGAGCGGGGGATCGACCTACAATGAGCAGTTCTTC.

The CDR3 protein is CASRPHGTDTQYF. The CDR3 bases are TGTGCCAGCAGACCGCACGGGACAGATACGCAGTATTTT. This chain uses TRBV28 with TRBJ2-3; D not certain. This CDR3 spans 13 amino acids. Germline CDR1 is MDHEN and CDR2 is SYDVKM. Trimming removed 6 bases from V and 3 bases from J, with 10 bases in between.

The chain's CDR3 is CASRTTRGRIYGYTF. The CDR3 DNA reads as TGTGCCAGCAGGACCACCAGGGGACGGATCTATGGCTACACCTTC. The chain combines TRBV2 with TRBJ1-2, with a tentative D call TRBD1 (6 bases). The CDR3 is made up of 15 amino acids. Trimming left V 6 bases short and J 4 bases short, with 18 bases between. The V gene's germline CDR1 is SNHLY and CDR2 FYNNEI.

This clonotype turned up a few times. V usage is TRBV7-2 and J usage is TRBJ2-1; 13 nucleotides agree with TRBD2. The junction had 11 bases not matched to a gene; V was cut back by 1 base and J by 14 bases. Germline V gene lookup returns CDR1 SGHTA and CDR2 FQGNSA. This CDR3 is built from 16 residues. The CDR3 is CASSLDTGTSGIGEFF. The CDR3, as DNA: TGTGCCAGCAGCTTAGACACCGGGACTAGCGGGATAGGGGAGTTCTTC.

A few counts support this clonotype. The chain joins TRBV20-1 to TRBJ2-3; TRBD2 is a possible D gene (6 bases). This CDR3 comprises 13 residues. Trimming cost V 3 bases and J 3 bases, with 10 bases left between them. CDR1 is DFQATT and CDR2 is SNEGSKA in the germline V gene (reference sequence). For the CDR3, the DNA is TGCAGTGCTAGTTGGAGGGTTACAGATACGCAGTATTTT. Translating gives CSASWRVTDTQYF.

J is TRBJ2-6 and V is TRBV27, with D possibly TRBD1 on 5 matching bases. The CDR3 runs to 16 residues. V gave up 3 bases and J gave up 2 bases, with 11 bases separating them. CDR1 MNHEY and CDR2 SMNVEV come from the germline V gene (reference sequence). The CDR3 sequence: CASSFQGTAGANVLTF. The DNA for the CDR3 is TGTGCCAGCAGTTTTCAGGGAACGGCTGGGGCCAACGTCCTGACTTTC.

This clonotype has just a few counts. The V call is TRBV28, the J call TRBJ1-5, with a tentative D call TRBD1 (6 bases). CDR1 and CDR2 from the germline V gene are MDHEN and SYDVKM. The ends were cut back, 3 bases at V and 6 bases at J, with 15 bases in the middle. The CDR3 spans 15 residues. The CDR3 sequence is CASSFLSGGGQPQHF. Written as DNA, the CDR3 is TGTGCCAGCAGTTTCTTGTCGGGGGGCGGTCAGCCCCAGCATTTT.

This CDR3 reads CASSPAWDWGSGNTIYF. CDR3 sequence (DNA): TGTGCCAGCAGCCCCGCCTGGGACTGGGGATCTGGAAACACCATATATTTT. This chain joins TRBV7-9 and TRBJ1-3; perhaps TRBD1 as D (5 bases). The germline V gene encodes CDR1 SEHNR and CDR2 FQNEAQ (reference sequence). Trimming removed 5 bases at V and 1 base at J, with 18 bases between. The CDR3 extends over 17 amino acids.

About this clonotype itself: A much larger clone differs from this one at a single base, so this may be a read error. This chain joins TRBV11-1 and TRBJ2-5; D tentatively fits TRBD1 or TRBD2 (5 bases each). The germline CDR1 and CDR2 sequences are SGHAT and FQDESV (reference sequence). The CDR3 is made up of 12 amino acids. DNA of the CDR3: TGTGCCAGCAGCTTAGGAGCCGGGACCCTGTACTTC. Protein product: CASSLGAGTLYF.

V gene TRBV15 combines with J gene TRBJ1-2, with D uncertain. V shed 2 bases and J shed 3 bases, with 10 bases lying between them. The CDR3 extends over 14 amino acids. Germline CDR1 LNHNV, CDR2 YYDKDF (reference sequence). The CDR3 spells CATSRRGRDYGYTF. Here the CDR3 DNA reads TGTGCCACCAGCAGACGAGGGAGGGACTATGGCTACACCTTC.

The chain carries TRBV4-1 and TRBJ1-1, with unresolved D. The germline V gene has CDR1 MGHRA and CDR2 YSYEKL. Between the trimmed V and J ends, which lost 4 bases and 7 bases, there was a span of 13 bases. This CDR3 contains 13 residues. For the CDR3, the DNA is TGCGCCAGCAGCCGTGAGAGGTTGGATGAAGCTTTCTTT. Protein: CASSRERLDEAFF.

This clonotype was seen only once. V usage is TRBV15 and J usage is TRBJ2-3, with D unclear. The V end was cut by 0 bases, the J end by 3 bases, with 10 bases between. The CDR3 length is 15 residues. Germline assignment: CDR1 LNHNV and CDR2 YYDKDF (reference sequence). CDR3 sequence reads: CATSREGVRTDTQYF. The DNA of the CDR3 is TGTGCCACCAGCAGAGAGGGTGTGAGGACAGATACGCAGTATTTT.

To note about this clonotype: The germline gene is not matched at one end of the junction; a read error may be the cause. V usage is TRBV5-1 and J usage is TRBJ2-3; D is possibly TRBD1 or TRBD2 (6 bases each). The CDR3 length is 16 residues. The germline V gene encodes CDR1 SGHRS and CDR2 YFSETQ. The CDR3 protein is CASSLGGAFTTDRQYF. The CDR3, as DNA: TGCGCCAGCAGCTTGGGGGGGGCCTTCACCACAGATAGGCAGTATTTT.

The chain carries TRBV5-1 and TRBJ2-7; 11 nucleotides line up with TRBD1. Per the germline V gene, CDR1 is SGHRS and CDR2 is YFSETQ. The CDR3 runs to 18 residues. V lost 4 bases, J lost 6 bases, and 18 bases stayed unmatched. CDR3 residues: CASSAILGTGGSGGEQYF. The CDR3 DNA reads as TGCGCCAGCAGCGCAATCCTTGGGACAGGGGGATCCGGTGGCGAGCAGTACTTC.